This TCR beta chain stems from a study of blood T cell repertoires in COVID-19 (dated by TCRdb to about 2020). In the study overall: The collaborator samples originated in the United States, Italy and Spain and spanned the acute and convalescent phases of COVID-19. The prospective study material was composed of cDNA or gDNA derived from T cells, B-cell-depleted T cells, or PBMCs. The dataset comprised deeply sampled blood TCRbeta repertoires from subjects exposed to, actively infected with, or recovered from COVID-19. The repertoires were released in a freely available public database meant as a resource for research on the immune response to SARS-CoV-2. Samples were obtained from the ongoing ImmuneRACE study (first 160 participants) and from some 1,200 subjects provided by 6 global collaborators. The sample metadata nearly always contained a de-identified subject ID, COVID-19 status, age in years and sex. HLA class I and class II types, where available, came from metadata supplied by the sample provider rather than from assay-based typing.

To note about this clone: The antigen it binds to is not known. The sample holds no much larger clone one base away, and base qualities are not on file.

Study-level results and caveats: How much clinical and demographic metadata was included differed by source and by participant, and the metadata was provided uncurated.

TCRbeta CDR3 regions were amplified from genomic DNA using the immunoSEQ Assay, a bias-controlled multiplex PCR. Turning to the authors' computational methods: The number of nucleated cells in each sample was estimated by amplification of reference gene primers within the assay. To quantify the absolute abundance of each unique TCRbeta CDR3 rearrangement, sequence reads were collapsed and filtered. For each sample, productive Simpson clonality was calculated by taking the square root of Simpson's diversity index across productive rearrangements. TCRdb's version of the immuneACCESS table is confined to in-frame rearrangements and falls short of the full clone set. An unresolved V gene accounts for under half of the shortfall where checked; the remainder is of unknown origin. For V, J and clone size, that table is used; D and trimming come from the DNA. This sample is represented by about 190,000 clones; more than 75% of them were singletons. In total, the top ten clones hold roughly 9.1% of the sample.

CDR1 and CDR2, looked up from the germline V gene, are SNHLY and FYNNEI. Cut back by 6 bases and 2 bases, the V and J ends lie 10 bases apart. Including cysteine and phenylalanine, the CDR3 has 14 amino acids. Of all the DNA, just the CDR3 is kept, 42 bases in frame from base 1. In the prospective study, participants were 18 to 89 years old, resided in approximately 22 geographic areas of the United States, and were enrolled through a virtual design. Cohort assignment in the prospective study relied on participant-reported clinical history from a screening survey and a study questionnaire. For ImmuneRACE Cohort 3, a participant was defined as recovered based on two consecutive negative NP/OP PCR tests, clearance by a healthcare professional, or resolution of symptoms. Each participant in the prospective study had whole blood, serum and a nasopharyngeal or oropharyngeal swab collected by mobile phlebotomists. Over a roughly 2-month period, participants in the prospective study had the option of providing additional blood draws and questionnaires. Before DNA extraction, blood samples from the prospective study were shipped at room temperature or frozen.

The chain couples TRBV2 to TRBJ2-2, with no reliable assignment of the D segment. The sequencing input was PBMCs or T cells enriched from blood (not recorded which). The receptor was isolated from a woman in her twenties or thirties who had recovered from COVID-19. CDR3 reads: CASRAEINTGELFF. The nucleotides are TGTGCCAGCAGGGCTGAAATCAACACCGGGGAGCTGTTTTTT.